This T cell receptor (beta chain) was profiled in a study of beta chain features in type 1 diabetes. This CDR3 is 12 amino acids long. The V gene lost 7 bases and the J gene lost 2 bases, with 12 bases spanning the gap. Germline values: CDR1 SQVTM, CDR2 ANQGSEA. Expressed TCRB transcripts were sequenced because the entire RNA isolate underwent reverse transcription. Data came from immunoSEQ multiplex PCR; TCRdb stores just in-frame clones and leaves some out. This table has 310,000 or so clones, 8% appearing once. This clone was counted a few times. This rearrangement joins TRBV29-1 to TRBJ2-7; a weak D match, TRBD2 (7 bases). The receptor was derived from a woman aged 18-29 years in good health. Sequenced: central memory CD4+ T cells from blood. CDR3 loop: CSGGGSAYEQYF. CDR3 in DNA: TGCAGCGGGGGGGGCAGTGCCTACGAGCAGTACTTC.